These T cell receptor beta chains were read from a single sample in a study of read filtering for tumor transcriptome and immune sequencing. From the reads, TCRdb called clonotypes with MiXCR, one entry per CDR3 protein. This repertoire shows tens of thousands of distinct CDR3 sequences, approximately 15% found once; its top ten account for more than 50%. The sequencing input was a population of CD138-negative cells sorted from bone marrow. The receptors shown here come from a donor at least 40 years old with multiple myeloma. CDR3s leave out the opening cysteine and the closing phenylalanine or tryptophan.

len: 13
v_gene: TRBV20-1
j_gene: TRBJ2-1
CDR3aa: SARLWREMGNEQF

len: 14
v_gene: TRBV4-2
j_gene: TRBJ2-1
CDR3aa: ASSQGSGLSNNEQF

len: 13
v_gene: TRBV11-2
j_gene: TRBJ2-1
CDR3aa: ASSLIRGSYNEQF

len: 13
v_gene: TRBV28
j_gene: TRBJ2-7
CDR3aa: ASSSNGLIVYEQY

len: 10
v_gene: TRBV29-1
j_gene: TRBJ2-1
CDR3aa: SAEGLYNEQF

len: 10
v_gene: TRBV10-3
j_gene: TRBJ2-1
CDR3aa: AIRRESGEQF

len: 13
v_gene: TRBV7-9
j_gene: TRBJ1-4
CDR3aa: ASSPAVTGNEKLF

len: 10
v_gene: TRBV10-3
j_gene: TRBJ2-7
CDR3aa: AISELLGEQY

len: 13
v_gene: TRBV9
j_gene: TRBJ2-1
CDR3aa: ASSPRLASYNEQF

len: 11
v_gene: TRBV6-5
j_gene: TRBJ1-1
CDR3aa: ASSRGQNTEAF

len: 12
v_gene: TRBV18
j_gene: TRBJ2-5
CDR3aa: ASLPSSDQETQY

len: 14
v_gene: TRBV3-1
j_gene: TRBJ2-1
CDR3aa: ASSQGSERAIVEQF

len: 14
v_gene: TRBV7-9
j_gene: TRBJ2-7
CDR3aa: ASSSRTGVGSYEQY

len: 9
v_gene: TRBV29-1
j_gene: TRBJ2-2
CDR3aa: SVVETGELF

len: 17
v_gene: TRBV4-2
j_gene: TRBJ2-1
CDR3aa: ASSQDRVGTSGIDDEQF

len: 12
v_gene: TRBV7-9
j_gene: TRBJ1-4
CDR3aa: ASGTGQGREKLF

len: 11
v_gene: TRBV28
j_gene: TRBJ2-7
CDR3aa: ASSLLAGYKQY

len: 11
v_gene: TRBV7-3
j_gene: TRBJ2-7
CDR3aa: ASSLERSDEQY

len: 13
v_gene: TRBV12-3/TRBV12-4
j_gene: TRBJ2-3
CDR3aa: ASGGLAGGADTQY

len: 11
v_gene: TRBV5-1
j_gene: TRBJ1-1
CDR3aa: ASRRGDNTEAF

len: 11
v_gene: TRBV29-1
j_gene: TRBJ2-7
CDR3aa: SGSGTGTNEQY

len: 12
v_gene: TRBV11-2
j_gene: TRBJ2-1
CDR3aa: ASSLAGMGNEQF

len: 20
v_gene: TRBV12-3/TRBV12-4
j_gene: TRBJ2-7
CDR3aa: ASSFADRVRLAGGPSSYEQY

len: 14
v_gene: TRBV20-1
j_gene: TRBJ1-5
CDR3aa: SARDGLRQVNQPQH

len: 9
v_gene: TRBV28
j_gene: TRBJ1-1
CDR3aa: ASSSPREAF

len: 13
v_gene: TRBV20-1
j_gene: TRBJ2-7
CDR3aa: SARDMGAGGNEQY

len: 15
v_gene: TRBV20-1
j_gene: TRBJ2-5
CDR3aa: SARDQGSRGLGETQY

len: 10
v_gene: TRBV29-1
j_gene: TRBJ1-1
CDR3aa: SVEGVNTEAF

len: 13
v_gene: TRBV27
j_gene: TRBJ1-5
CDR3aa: ASSLYPGSNQPQH